This T cell receptor (beta chain) comes out of a study of CD8+ T cells in alopecia areata. The sequencing template was cDNA reverse transcribed from extracted RNA. TCRdb's copy holds only in-frame clones and misses some; the assay was immunoSEQ multiplex PCR. This table has fewer than 250,000 clones, over 40% appearing once. This sample's treatment: oral pan-JAK inhibitor, 5-10 mg twice daily. On this clone: What it binds is unknown.

Study results and caveats: Persistence in scalp and blood during tofacitinib was observed for many expanded lesional clones.

The specimen was CD4+ T cells sorted from blood, collected around week 37, from a patient treated with tofacitinib. The sequence derives from a human donor with alopecia areata.

CDR3 sequence reads: CATSSPAQGDYGYTF. For the CDR3, the DNA is TGTGCCACCAGCAGCCCCGCCCAGGGGGACTATGGCTACACCTTC. This chain joins TRBV15 and TRBJ1-2; TRBD1 matches at 7 bases. Trimming removed 3 bases from V and 3 bases from J; junction bases left unmatched: 7. The CDR3 has 15 amino acids. Germline CDR1 is LNHNV and CDR2 is YYDKDF (reference sequence).